This entry lists 25 T cell receptor beta chains sequenced from one sample in a study of blood T cells in healthy people across ages. Using a J-beta primer mix together with a sample-barcoded 5' primer, a second PCR was run for roughly 6 to 12 cycles. A single record per CDR3 protein comes from TCRdb applying MiXCR to the 5' RACE reads. The sample yields 910,000 or so distinct CDR3 sequences, about 51% seen once. The sample comprised blood. The receptors were gathered from a woman aged 55-75 years in good health.

This clonotype has only a few counts. The chain carries TRBV4-2 and TRBJ2-5; 7 bases agree with TRBD2. The germline gives CDR1 LGHNA, CDR2 YNFKEQ. Germline trimming cut 1 base from V and 5 bases from J; bases unmatched to any gene: 13. The CDR3 has 17 residues. As DNA, the CDR3 is TGTGCCAGCAGCCAAGTGGGCGGGAGTATATCGGGGGAGACCCAGTACTTC. Its protein is CASSQVGGSISGETQYF.

The V call is TRBV19, the J call TRBJ2-7; D remains unclear. Germline CDR1 reads LNHDA; CDR2 reads SQIVND (reference sequence). The V and J ends lost 3 bases and 1 base respectively, with 13 bases between them. CDR3 length: 15 residues. The CDR3 DNA reads as TGTGCCAGTAGTATCGGTAGCCGGTCTTCCTACGAGCAGTACTTC. Translating gives CASSIGSRSSYEQYF. Variable domain in full (rest from reference TRBV19 and TRBJ2-7): DGGITQSPKYLFRKEGQNVTLSCEQNLNHDAMYWYRQDPGQGLRLIYYSQIVNDFQKGDIAEGYSVSREKKESFPLTVTSAQKNPTAFYLCASSIGSRSSYEQYFGPGTRLTVT.

This clonotype was detected once. Germline and junction disagree at one end, which may indicate a read error. The V and J genes are TRBV28 and TRBJ2-1; 7 bases are a match to TRBD2. Germline loops: CDR1 MDHEN, CDR2 SYDVKM. The CDR3 is 19 residues long. The CDR3 here is CACSPWDYKRGSSYNGQFF. The CDR3 nucleotides are TGTGCCTGCAGTCCCTGGGACTACAAGCGAGGTAGCTCCTACAATGGGCAGTTCTTC. The full variable domain, with the rest looked up from reference TRBV28 and TRBJ2-1, is DVKVTQSSRYLVKRTGEKVFLECVQDMDHENMFWYRQDPGLGLRLIYFSYDVKMKEKGDIPEGYSVSREKKERFSLILESASTNQTSMYLCACSPWDYKRGSSYNGQFFGPGTRLTVL.

This clonotype showed up just a few times. This chain connects TRBV6-1 to TRBJ2-7; 13 bases fit TRBD2. The CDR3 runs 16 residues. Germline V gives CDR1 MNHNS, CDR2 SASEGT. Trimming cost V 8 bases and J 0 bases; bases outside gene matches: 7. Here the CDR3 DNA reads TGTGCCAGCGGGTGGACTAGCGGGGGAAGCTCCTACGAGCAGTACTTC. It yields the protein CASGWTSGGSSYEQYF.

This chain joins TRBV2 and TRBJ1-2; D may be TRBD1 (6 bases). The length of the CDR3 is 13 residues. Germline CDR1 is SNHLY and CDR2 is FYNNEI. Trimming removed 2 bases from V and 3 bases from J, with 7 bases in between. In nucleotides, the CDR3 is TGTGCCAGCAGTGAACCAGGGGACTATGGCTACACCTTC. Protein: CASSEPGDYGYTF.

The chain couples TRBV7-2 to TRBJ2-7; 10 bases are shared with TRBD2. Per the germline V gene, CDR1 is SGHTA and CDR2 is FQGNSA. CDR3 length: 16 residues. V shed 1 base, J shed 6 bases, and the junction held 9 bases outside the gene matches. The CDR3 loop is CASSLGGAGGPFEQYF. In DNA form, the CDR3 reads TGTGCCAGCAGCTTAGGAGGAGCGGGAGGGCCCTTCGAGCAGTACTTC.

This clonotype was found a few times. The chain carries TRBV6-2 or TRBV6-3 and TRBJ1-6, with D uncertain. Germline V gene sequence: CDR1 MNHEY, CDR2 SVGEGT. This CDR3 has 15 amino acids. The V gene lost 6 bases and the J gene lost 7 bases, with 16 bases spanning the gap. The CDR3 sequence is CASSHPLTWNSPLHF. In DNA form, the CDR3 reads TGTGCCAGCAGCCACCCTCTCACTTGGAATTCACCCCTCCACTTT.

V and J are TRBV20-1 and TRBJ2-1; 8 bases are shared with TRBD2. Losses at the gene ends were 1 base for V and 7 bases for J; bases not matched to a gene: 9. Germline V gene data show CDR1 as DFQATT and CDR2 as SNEGSKA (reference sequence). The CDR3 length is 15 residues. The CDR3 loop is CSARVRAGDWNEQFF. As DNA, the CDR3 is TGCAGTGCTAGAGTCAGAGCGGGAGATTGGAATGAGCAGTTCTTC.

The sample holds a few counts of this clonotype. The V gene is TRBV29-1, the J gene TRBJ2-3; tentatively, D is TRBD2 (8 bases). The V and J ends lost 3 bases and 4 bases respectively, with 26 bases between them. CDR1 and CDR2 from the germline V gene are SQVTM and ANQGSEA. The CDR3 extends over 18 amino acids. CDR3 sequence: CSVEGQGVAGGLPDTQYF. The CDR3 bases are TGCAGCGTTGAGGGGCAGGGGGTCGCGGGAGGCCTTCCAGATACGCAGTATTTT.

A word on this clonotype: The junction differs from germline at one of its ends, possibly a read error. This chain connects TRBV3-1 to TRBJ1-2, with D unresolved. Germline lookup yields CDR1 LGHDT and CDR2 YNNKEL (reference sequence). The CDR3 loop spans 16 amino acids. DNA for the CDR3: TGTGCCAGCCGCCAAGAATGGTCGGCGAGATACTATGGCTACACCTTC. It codes for CASRQEWSARYYGYTF.

The table lists this clonotype with a count of one. CDR3 region: CASTSLGRSYTF. Here the CDR3 DNA reads TGTGCCAGCACCTCGTTAGGGAGGAGCTACACCTTC. V usage is TRBV6-5 and J usage is TRBJ1-2; D not certain. CDR1 and CDR2 from the germline V gene are MNHEY and SVGAGI. Deletions cut 7 bases from V and 9 bases from J, with 15 bases between. The CDR3 extends over 12 amino acids.

This clonotype occurred a few times. This chain connects TRBV6-6 to TRBJ1-4, with TRBD1 matching 10 bases. The trim removed 5 bases at V and 4 bases at J, leaving 7 bases unmatched. The CDR3 is 16 residues long. In germline, CDR1 is MNHNY, CDR2 SVGAGI (reference sequence). CDR3 amino acids: CASSNTGTGVNEKLFF. The CDR3 nucleotides are TGTGCCAGCAGTAACACCGGGACAGGGGTTAATGAAAAACTGTTTTTT.

The chain recombines TRBV18 with TRBJ2-1; D is uncertain. CDR1 and CDR2 (germline): KGHSH, LQKENI. Trimming removed 2 bases at V and 2 bases at J, with 13 bases between. The CDR3 consists of 16 residues. CDR3 in DNA: TGTGCCAGCTCACCAAGCATAGGAACTGCCTACAATGAGCAGTTCTTC. It encodes CASSPSIGTAYNEQFF.

Worth noting for this clonotype: One junction end does not reproduce the germline sequence, and a read error may be involved. The V and J genes are TRBV12-3 or TRBV12-4 and TRBJ2-3, with TRBD1 as a possible D gene (5 bases). This CDR3 is built from 15 residues. In nucleotides, the CDR3 is TGTGCTAGCAGCCGAGACAGATCGGGCACAGATGCGCAGTATTTT. Residues: CASSRDRSGTDAQYF.

The chain joins TRBV12-3 or TRBV12-4 to TRBJ1-1, with a weak D call TRBD1 (5 bases). V shed 6 bases and J shed 4 bases, with 12 bases lying between them. This CDR3 is built from 13 residues. CDR3 region: CASRYGTGTEAFF. The CDR3 coding sequence is TGTGCCAGCAGGTACGGGACGGGCACTGAAGCTTTCTTT.

This clonotype has a single count. The chain carries TRBV27 and TRBJ2-3, with D possibly TRBD2 on 5 matching bases. This CDR3 has 16 amino acids. Germline assignment: CDR1 MNHEY and CDR2 SMNVEV (reference sequence). The V end lost 7 bases, the J end lost 5 bases, and 22 bases lay between the germline ends. The CDR3 region has the DNA TGTGCCAGCAACCCTACTAGTATTGGAGGAGGAGATACGCAGTATTTT. It codes for CASNPTSIGGGDTQYF.

The sample holds a few counts of this clonotype. J is TRBJ2-3 and V is TRBV4-1; the match to TRBD1 covers 9 bases. The trim removed 2 bases at V and 4 bases at J, leaving 7 bases unmatched. CDR1 and CDR2 (germline): MGHRA, YSYEKL. The CDR3 loop spans 16 amino acids. As DNA, the CDR3 is TGCGCCAGCAGCCAACCCGTGGGGACAGGGTCAGATACGCAGTATTTT. Translation gives CASSQPVGTGSDTQYF.

This clonotype was counted between two and nine times. This chain joins TRBV4-1 and TRBJ1-2; D not resolved. Germline assignment: CDR1 MGHRA and CDR2 YSYEKL. The CDR3 consists of 16 residues. With 0 bases removed from V and 2 bases from J, the gap between germline ends came to 13 bases. The CDR3 is CASSQDLGGRNYGYTF. The CDR3 DNA reads TGCGCCAGCAGCCAAGATCTAGGAGGGAGGAACTATGGCTACACCTTC.

The rearrangement links TRBV7-2 to TRBJ1-2; D call uncertain. Germline loops: CDR1 SGHTA, CDR2 FQGNSA. The CDR3 length is 15 residues. V was trimmed by 3 bases and J by 3 bases, leaving 14 bases between them. CDR3 DNA: TGTGCCAGCAGCTTGAACGATAGGGTCCACTATGGCTACACCTTC. Residues: CASSLNDRVHYGYTF.

This clonotype came up a few times. The chain recombines TRBV20-1 with TRBJ2-1; no definite D call. The V end lost 8 bases, the J end lost 2 bases, and 13 bases lay between the germline ends. The CDR3 contains 13 residues. Germline V lookup: CDR1 DFQATT, CDR2 SNEGSKA (reference sequence). The CDR3 protein is CSSSGVAYNEQFF. The DNA of the CDR3 is TGCAGTTCCTCCGGAGTGGCCTACAATGAGCAGTTCTTC.

Of note for this clonotype: One junction end disagrees with the germline gene, perhaps due to a read error. The chain uses TRBV28 and TRBJ2-7, with TRBD2 matching 9 bases. Germline lookup yields CDR1 MDHEN and CDR2 SYDVKM. CDR3 length: 15 residues. The CDR3: CTSSFPWVAGEEQYF. The CDR3 nucleotides read TGTACCAGCAGTTTTCCCTGGGTAGCGGGAGAAGAGCAGTACTTC.

The chain is built from TRBV24-1 and TRBJ2-3; TRBD2 is a possible D gene (5 bases). There are 12 residues in the CDR3. CDR1 and CDR2 from the germline V gene are KGHDR and SFDVKD. The V end was cut by 8 bases, the J end by 12 bases, with 17 bases between. The CDR3 nucleotides read TGTGCCACCACCACGGGATGGGGTCTACAGTATTTT. It translates to CATTTGWGLQYF.

The J gene is TRBJ2-7, the V gene TRBV7-9; 10 nucleotides align to TRBD2. CDR1 is SEHNR and CDR2 is FQNEAQ in the germline V gene (reference sequence). V shed 2 bases and J 4 bases; nucleotides not matched to a gene: 8. This CDR3 region has 16 residues. The CDR3 DNA follows: TGTGCCAGCAGCTTATTCCCTAGCGGGAGTGAATACGAGCAGTACTTC. Amino acids: CASSLFPSGSEYEQYF.

The chain has TRBV20-1 and TRBJ1-2; 8 bases fit TRBD1. CDR3 size: 15 residues. Germline V gene data show CDR1 as DFQATT and CDR2 as SNEGSKA (reference sequence). V lost 0 bases, J lost 8 bases, and 11 bases stayed unmatched. The CDR3 loop is CSAREETGDLLGYTF. The CDR3 DNA is TGCAGTGCTAGAGAAGAGACAGGGGACCTCCTGGGCTACACCTTC.

This clonotype was seen only a few times. The V and J genes are TRBV28 and TRBJ2-5; 12 bases line up with TRBD2. J was trimmed by 5 bases and V by 3 bases; bases with no gene match: 4. CDR3 length: 15 amino acids. Per germline, CDR1 MDHEN and CDR2 SYDVKM. The CDR3 loop reads CASSLTSGRWETQYF. The CDR3 coding sequence is TGTGCCAGCAGTTTGACTAGCGGGAGATGGGAGACCCAGTACTTC.